The 5 T cell receptor beta chains reported below all come from one sample, sequenced in a study of T cell responses to AZD1222 COVID-19 vaccine. Here immunoSEQ multiplex PCR was the method, and the copy in TCRdb shows in-frame clones only, minus some. The sample has about 120,000 clones, around 87% seen once. This sample comprised peripheral blood, obtained on day 0 of AZD1222 vaccination. Source of these receptors: an adult in good health.

The genes are TRBV24-1 and TRBJ2-7; D unresolved. There are 11 residues in the CDR3. Germline V gene data show CDR1 as KGHDR and CDR2 as SFDVKD. V lost 4 bases, J lost 3 bases, and 3 bases lay in between. CDR3 loop: CATSDYYEQYF. The CDR3 DNA reads TGTGCCACCAGTGACTACTACGAGCAGTACTTC.

The gene calls are TRBV7-2 and TRBJ2-7; D possibly corresponds to TRBD1 (6 bases). The CDR3 totals 14 residues. V was cut by 4 bases and J by 3 bases, with 13 bases left in between. Germline V gives CDR1 SGHTA, CDR2 FQGNSA. The CDR3: CASSSNREGYEQYF. For the CDR3, the DNA is TGTGCCAGCAGCTCGAACAGGGAAGGCTACGAGCAGTACTTC. The entire variable domain, with the rest obtained from reference TRBV7-2 and TRBJ2-7, is as follows: GAGVSQSPSNKVTEKGKDVELRCDPISGHTALYWYRQSLGQGLEFLIYFQGNSAPDKSGLPSDRFSAERTGGSVSTLTIQRTQQEDSAVYLCASSSNREGYEQYFGPGTRLTVT.

CDR3 nucleotide sequence: TGTGCCAGCAGCTCGGACGGGGGACACGGGTATGGGATCGAGCAGTACTTC. This translates into CASSSDGGHGYGIEQYF. The chain recombines TRBV7-8 with TRBJ2-7, with D tentatively TRBD1 or TRBD2 (6 bases each). Trimming took 4 bases from V and 6 from J, leaving 25 bases between them. The germline CDR1 and CDR2 sequences are SGHVS and FQNEAQ. The CDR3 has 17 residues.

The chain has TRBV27 and TRBJ2-3, with D perhaps TRBD2 (5 bases). CDR3 length: 15 residues. Trimming removed 8 bases at V and 5 bases at J, with 20 bases between. CDR1 is MNHEY and CDR2 is SMNVEV in the germline V gene (reference sequence). In DNA form, the CDR3 reads TGTGCCAGCGTTAAAGGCGGGCTAGCTGGAGATACGCAGTATTTT. As protein: CASVKGGLAGDTQYF.

The J gene is TRBJ1-3, the V gene TRBV13, with 9 bases identical to TRBD1. Looked up from germline, CDR1 is PRHDT and CDR2 is FYEKMQ (reference sequence). The CDR3 runs to 14 residues. V lost 4 bases to trimming and J lost 6 bases; unmatched junction nucleotides: 4. CDR3 loop: CASSSGQGLNTIYF. CDR3 bases: TGTGCCAGCAGCTCGGGACAGGGTCTAAACACCATATATTTT.